The 8 T cell receptor beta chains below come from one sample, sequenced in a study of regulatory T cells in long-lasting Graves disease. Arm-PCR of CDR3 regions and iRepertoire HTBI primers were used to build TCR beta libraries. MiXCR was run by TCRdb on the multiplex PCR reads, yielding one entry per CDR3 protein. The sample records some 220,000 distinct CDR3 sequences, approximately 19% being singletons. Regarding time point: newly diagnosed GD, antithyroid drugs for less than 3 months. With RNA extracted from PBMCs as input, the TCR library was made. The sample was also reused in another study, on T cells in Graves' hyperthyroidism and ophthalmopathy.

The sequencing here drew on peripheral blood mononuclear cells (PBMCs), taken at new diagnosis, from a patient treated with antithyroid drugs. The receptor set was obtained from a woman in her 30s with Graves disease.

About this clonotype itself: This is likely an artifact of a read error, given a far larger clone one base away. The chain has TRBV12-5 and TRBJ2-1; D is possibly TRBD1 (6 bases). The tail of the sequence fits TRBJ2-5 better, so the J call may be wrong. Germline V gene lookup returns CDR1 LGHNT and CDR2 FRNRAP. The CDR3 has 16 amino acids. Written as DNA, the CDR3 is TGTGCTAGTACCTTGGGGGCAGGCCCGAAACGCGAGACCCAGTACTTC. Amino acids: CASTLGAGPKRETQYF.

There are a few counts of this clonotype. This chain's CDR3 is CASSQDQTVNYGYTF. The CDR3 bases are TGCGCCAGCAGCCAGGATCAGACAGTTAACTATGGCTACACCTTC. The rearrangement uses TRBV4-1 and TRBJ1-2; tentatively, D is TRBD1 (5 bases). The germline CDR1 and CDR2 sequences are MGHRA and YSYEKL. Between the trimmed V and J ends, which lost 3 bases and 1 base, there was a span of 12 bases. The CDR3 totals 15 residues.

With regard to this clonotype: A much larger clone differs by one base, so this may be a read error. The chain links TRBV20-1 to TRBJ2-3; TRBD1 or TRBD2 may be the D gene (5 bases each). TRBJ2-1 explains the end of the DNA better; the J call may be wrong. Germline V CDR1 and CDR2: DFQATT, SNEGSKA (reference sequence). This CDR3 has 13 residues. Written as DNA, the CDR3 is TGCAGTCCCGGCCGCCAGGGAGACCACGAGCAGTTCTTC. It specifies CSPGRQGDHEQFF.

At least ten counts were recorded for this clonotype. V and J are TRBV6-1 and TRBJ2-7, with D perhaps TRBD1 (6 bases). The CDR3 consists of 14 residues. CDR1 MNHNS and CDR2 SASEGT come from the germline V gene. V was trimmed by 7 bases and J by 2 bases, leaving 15 bases between them. The CDR3 is CASISTGPTYEQYF. The CDR3 DNA follows: TGTGCCAGCATTTCGACAGGACCTACCTACGAGCAGTACTTC.

This clonotype was counted only a few times. A far larger clone lies a single base away; this is likely a read error. V and J are TRBV6-1 and TRBJ1-1; D gene uncertain. Germline CDR1 is MNHNS and CDR2 is SASEGT. The CDR3 spans 14 residues. V lost 3 bases and J lost 2, with 10 bases in between. Here the CDR3 DNA reads TGTGCCAGCAGTGAGCCCGTGGATAACACTGAAGCTTTCTTT. Amino acids: CASSEPVDNTEAFF.

At least ten counts were recorded for this clonotype. The chain carries TRBV14 and TRBJ2-1; 8 nucleotides match TRBD2. Germline-derived CDR1 and CDR2 are SGHDN and FVKESK. This CDR3 has 16 residues. Germline trimming cut 2 bases from V and 3 bases from J; bases unmatched to any gene: 6. This CDR3 reads CASSQLSGTSYNEQFF. The CDR3 region has the DNA TGTGCCAGCAGCCAACTCTCCGGGACTAGCTACAATGAGCAGTTCTTC. The full variable domain, completed using reference TRBV14 and TRBJ2-1, is EAGVTQFPSHSVIEKGQTVTLRCDPISGHDNLYWYRRVMGKEIKFLLHFVKESKQDESGMPNNRFLAERTGGTYSTLKVQPAELEDSGVYFCASSQLSGTSYNEQFFGPGTRLTVL.

The CDR3, as DNA: TGTGCCAGCAGTGAAGCGGGGAGGGCATTGGATACGCAGTATTTT. This codes for CASSEAGRALDTQYF. This rearrangement joins TRBV2 to TRBJ2-3, with TRBD2 matching 7 bases. CDR1 is SNHLY, CDR2 FYNNEI, per germline. The CDR3 loop spans 15 amino acids. Trimming removed 0 bases from V and 6 bases from J; junction bases left unmatched: 6.

V is TRBV12-3 or TRBV12-4 and J is TRBJ1-4, with 10 bases matching TRBD1. There are 18 residues in the CDR3. V trimming: 5 bases; J trimming: 0 bases; junction bases outside the gene matches: 9. The CDR3 loop is CASSRATGTGATNEKLFF. The CDR3 DNA reads TGTGCCAGCAGTCGTGCGACCGGGACAGGGGCAACTAATGAAAAACTGTTTTTT.